This TCR beta chain comes out of a study of T-cell reconstitution after alpha-beta-depleted transplantation in children. Germline V gives CDR1 MDHEN, CDR2 SYDVKM. This CDR3 has 13 amino acids. Trimming cost V 7 bases and J 4 bases; bases outside gene matches: 4. This clonotype was seen only a few times. As it was prepared, the TCRbeta library received unique molecular identifiers. Each CDR3 protein gets one entry after TCRdb re-called the PCR reads with MiXCR. The repertoire holds around 500,000 distinct CDR3 sequences, with around 23% as singletons. Specimen: PBMCs, mostly from graft donor cells, collected 360 days after TCRalphabeta/CD19-depleted stem cell transplant. This clonotype originated in a boy less than two years old who had a stem cell transplant for acute myeloid leukemia, so the T cells may come from the graft donor. V is TRBV28 and J is TRBJ1-2, with 9 bases fitting TRBD1. The CDR3 DNA reads TGTGCCAGCACCGACAGGGGGGCCTATGGCTACACCTTC. Its protein product is CASTDRGAYGYTF.